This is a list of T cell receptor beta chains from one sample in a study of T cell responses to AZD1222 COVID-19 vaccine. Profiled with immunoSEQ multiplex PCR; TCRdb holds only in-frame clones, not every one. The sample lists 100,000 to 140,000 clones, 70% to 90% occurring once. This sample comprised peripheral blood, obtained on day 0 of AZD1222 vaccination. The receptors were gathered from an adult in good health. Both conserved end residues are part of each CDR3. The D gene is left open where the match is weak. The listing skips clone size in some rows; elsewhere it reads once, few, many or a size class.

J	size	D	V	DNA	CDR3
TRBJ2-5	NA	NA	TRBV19	TGTGCCAGTACCAAAGACAGGTCTGGGGAGACCCAGTACTTC	CASTKDRSGETQYF
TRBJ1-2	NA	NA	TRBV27	TGTGCCAGCAGTTGGAGACCACAGGGTCGAGATGGCTACACCTTC	CASSWRPQGRDGYTF
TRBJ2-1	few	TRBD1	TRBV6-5	TGTGCCAGCAGTCATGAAAGGGGGCGCAATGAGCAGTTCTTC	CASSHERGRNEQFF
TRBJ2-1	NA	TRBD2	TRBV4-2	TGTGCCAGCAGCTCACCGGGACTAGCGGGGAACAATGAGCAGTTCTTC	CASSSPGLAGNNEQFF
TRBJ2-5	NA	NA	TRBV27	TGTGCCAGCAGTCCATCCTCGTTCCGGGAGACCCAGTACTTC	CASSPSSFRETQYF
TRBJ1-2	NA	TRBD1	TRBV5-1	TGCGCCAGCAGCCCGACCCTTGACAGGGGGCATAACTATGGCTACACCTTC	CASSPTLDRGHNYGYTF
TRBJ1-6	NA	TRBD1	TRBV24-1	TGTGCCACCAGTGATGCAGGGGGCGGTAATTCACCCCTCCACTTT	CATSDAGGGNSPLHF
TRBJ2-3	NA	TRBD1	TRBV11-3	TGTGCCAGCAGCCGAGCCGGGACAGGAACAGATACGCAGTATTTT	CASSRAGTGTDTQYF
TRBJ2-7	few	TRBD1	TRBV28	TGTGCCAGCAGTCTCCGGGACAGCCACTACGAGCAGTACTTC	CASSLRDSHYEQYF
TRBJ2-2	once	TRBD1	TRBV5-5	TGTGCCAGCAGCTCAGCAGGGGGTCGGGAGCTGTTTTTT	CASSSAGGRELFF
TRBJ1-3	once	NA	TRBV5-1	TGCGCCAGCAGCTCCCTCTCTGGAAACACCATATATTTT	CASSSLSGNTIYF
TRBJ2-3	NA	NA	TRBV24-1	TGTGCCACCAGTGACCCGACAGAAACGGGTGATACGCAGTATTTT	CATSDPTETGDTQYF
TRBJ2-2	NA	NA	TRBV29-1	TGCAGCGTTGAGAGACAGGCGAACACCGGGGAGCTGTTTTTT	CSVERQANTGELFF
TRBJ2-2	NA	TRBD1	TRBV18	TGTGCCAGCTCACCGTTGGGACAGGTTGGCACCGGGGAGCTGTTTTTT	CASSPLGQVGTGELFF
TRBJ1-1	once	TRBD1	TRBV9	TGTGCCAGCAGCGGAGACACAGGGGGTGTGTCTTTCTTT	CASSGDTGGVSFF
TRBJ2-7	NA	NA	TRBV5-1	TGCGCCAGCAGCTTGGTGGTTGGGGACGAGCAGTACTTC	CASSLVVGDEQYF
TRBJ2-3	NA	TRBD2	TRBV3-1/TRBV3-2	TGTGCCAGCAGCCAAGATCGGACTAGCGGGAGCGTCACAGATACGCAGTATTTT	CASSQDRTSGSVTDTQYF
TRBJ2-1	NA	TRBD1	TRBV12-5	TGTGCTAGTGGTTTGGACAGGGGCTACAATGAGCAGTTCTTC	CASGLDRGYNEQFF
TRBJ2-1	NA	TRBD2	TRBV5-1	TGCGCCAGCAGCCGAGGACTAGCGGGGCCACCCCGCTGGGATGAGCAGTTCTTC	CASSRGLAGPPRWDEQFF
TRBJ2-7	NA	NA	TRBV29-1	TGCAGCGTCCGACAGGTAACCTACGAGCAGTACTTC	CSVRQVTYEQYF
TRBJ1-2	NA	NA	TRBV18	TGTGCCAGCTCACCGGGGGAGAACTATGGCTACACCTTC	CASSPGENYGYTF
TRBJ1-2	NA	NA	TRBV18	TGTGCCAGCTTACCAGGTGCGATAGCTAACTATGGCTACACCTTC	CASLPGAIANYGYTF
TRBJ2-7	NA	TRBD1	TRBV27	TGTGCCAGCAGTTTCCAAGGACAGGGAGGCTCCTACGAGCAGTACTTC	CASSFQGQGGSYEQYF
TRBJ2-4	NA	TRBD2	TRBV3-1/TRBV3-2	TGTGCCAGCAGCCCCCTTGGCGGGAGGGCTGACATTCAGTACTTC	CASSPLGGRADIQYF
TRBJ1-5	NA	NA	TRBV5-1	TGCGCCAGCAGCTTGGAGGGGCGGCAGCCCCAGCATTTT	CASSLEGRQPQHF
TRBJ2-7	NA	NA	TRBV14	TGTGCCAGCAGCTTGAGCTACGAGCAGTACTTC	CASSLSYEQYF
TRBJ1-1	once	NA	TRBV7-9	TGTGCCAGCAGCGCCATCGGGCGTTCGAACACTGAAGCTTTCTTT	CASSAIGRSNTEAFF
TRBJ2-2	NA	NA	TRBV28	TGTGCCAGTACCAGGGTCACGAACACCGGGGAGCTGTTTTTT	CASTRVTNTGELFF
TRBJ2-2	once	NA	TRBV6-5	TGTGCCAGCAGCCCGGACGGAAACACCGGGGAGCTGTTTTTT	CASSPDGNTGELFF
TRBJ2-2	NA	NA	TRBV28	TGTGCCAGCAGTCCCCCCGGAGGGAAGCGGGAGCTGTTTTTT	CASSPPGGKRELFF
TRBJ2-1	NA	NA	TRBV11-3	TGTGCCAGCAGCTCCGGACTTGCCTACAATGAGCAGTTCTTC	CASSSGLAYNEQFF
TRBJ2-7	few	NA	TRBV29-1	TGCAGCGTTGCCGGACGATCGTACGAGCAGTACTTC	CSVAGRSYEQYF
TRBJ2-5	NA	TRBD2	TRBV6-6	TGTGCCAGCAGTACCAGCCCGACTAGCTGGGAGACCCAGTACTTC	CASSTSPTSWETQYF
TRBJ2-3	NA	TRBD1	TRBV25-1	TGTGCCAGCCAAAGACAGGGGGTAACAGATACGCAGTATTTT	CASQRQGVTDTQYF
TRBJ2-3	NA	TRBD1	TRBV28	TGTGCCAGCAGTTCCCCGGGACAGGGCACAGATACGCAGTATTTT	CASSSPGQGTDTQYF
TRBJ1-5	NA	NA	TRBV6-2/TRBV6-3	TGTGCCAGCAGTTACTCGGGCAGCCGATATAGCAATCAGCCCCAGCATTTT	CASSYSGSRYSNQPQHF
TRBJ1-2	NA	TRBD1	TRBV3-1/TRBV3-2	TGTGCCAGCGAGCCTACCGGGACAGGAGTAGGCTACACCTTC	CASEPTGTGVGYTF
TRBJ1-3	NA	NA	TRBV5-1	TGCGCCAGCAGCTTTCCAGGCTCTGGAAACACCATATATTTT	CASSFPGSGNTIYF
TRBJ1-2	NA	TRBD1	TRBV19	TGTGCCAGTAGTGACCAGACAGGGTTTAACTATGGCTACACCTTC	CASSDQTGFNYGYTF
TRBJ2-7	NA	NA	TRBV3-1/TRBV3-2	TGTGCCAGCAGCCAAGAAGGTTACATAGGGTACGAGCAGTACTTC	CASSQEGYIGYEQYF
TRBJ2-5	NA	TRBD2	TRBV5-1	TGCGCCAGCAAGTCTCTAGCGGACCAAGAGACCCAGTACTTC	CASKSLADQETQYF
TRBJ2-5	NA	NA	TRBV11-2	TGTGCCAGCAGCTTAGCACAATACGAGACCCAGTACTTC	CASSLAQYETQYF